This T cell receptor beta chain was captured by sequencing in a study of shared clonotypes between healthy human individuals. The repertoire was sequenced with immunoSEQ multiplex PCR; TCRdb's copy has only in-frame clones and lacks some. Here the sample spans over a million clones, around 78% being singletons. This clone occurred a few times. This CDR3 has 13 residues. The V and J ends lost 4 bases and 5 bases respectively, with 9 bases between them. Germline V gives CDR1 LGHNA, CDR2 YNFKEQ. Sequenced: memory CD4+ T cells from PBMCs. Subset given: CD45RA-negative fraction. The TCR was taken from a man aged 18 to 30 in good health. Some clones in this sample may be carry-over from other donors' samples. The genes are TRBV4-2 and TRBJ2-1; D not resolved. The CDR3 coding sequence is TGTGCCAGCAGCCTCAGCGAGGACAATGAGCAGTTCTTC. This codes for CASSLSEDNEQFF.